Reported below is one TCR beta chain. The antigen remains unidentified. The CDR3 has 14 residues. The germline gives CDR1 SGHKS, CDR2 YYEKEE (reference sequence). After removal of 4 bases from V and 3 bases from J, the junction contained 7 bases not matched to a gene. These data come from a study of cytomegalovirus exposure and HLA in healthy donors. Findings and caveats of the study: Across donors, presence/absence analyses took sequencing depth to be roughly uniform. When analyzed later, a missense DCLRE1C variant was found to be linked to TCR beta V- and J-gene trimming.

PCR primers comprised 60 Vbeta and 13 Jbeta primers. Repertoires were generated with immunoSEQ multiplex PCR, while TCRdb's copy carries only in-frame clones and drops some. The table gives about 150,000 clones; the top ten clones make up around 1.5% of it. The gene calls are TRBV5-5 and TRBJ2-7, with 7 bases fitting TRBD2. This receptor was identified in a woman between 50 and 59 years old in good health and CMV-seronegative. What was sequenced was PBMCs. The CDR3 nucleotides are TGTGCCAGCAGCCTCGGACTAGACTTCTACGAGCAGTACTTC. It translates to CASSLGLDFYEQYF.